The T cell receptor beta chain under discussion was sequenced for a study of T-cell memory formation after mild COVID-19. In the study overall: TCR clusters were mostly confined to one donor each. The study, taken as a whole, reports: Detection of some responders pre-infection suggested pre-existing cross-reactive memory T cells participated.

As concerns this clonotype: Its antigen is undetermined.

Libraries for TCRalpha and TCRbeta carried sample barcodes and unique molecular identifiers via 5'RACE. TCRdb analysed the 5' RACE reads with MiXCR anew, one entry per CDR3 protein. This sample has hundreds of thousands of distinct CDR3 sequences, with 15% to 20% found just once. V was trimmed by 5 bases and J by 3 bases, leaving 10 bases between them. The length of the CDR3 is 13 residues. Germline V gives CDR1 SGHVS, CDR2 FQNEAQ. V is TRBV7-8 and J is TRBJ1-1; D unclear. The sequence came from an adult woman who had mild COVID-19 (a few samples of this study predate the infection). Cell type and time point are not known. The specimen was PBMCs or a T cell subset sorted from them (not recorded which). CDR3 coding DNA: TGTGCCAGCAGCCTCCAGGAATACACTGAAGCTTTCTTT. It is translated as CASSLQEYTEAFF.